This entry describes one T cell receptor (beta chain). While infection was still active, Seattle patients were enrolled and then followed longitudinally. Original processing notes: Amplifying reference gene primers gave estimates of nucleated cell counts. TCRdb's table, derived via immunoSEQ multiplex PCR, lists solely in-frame clones and lacks some. The V and J calls and clone size come from that table; D and trimming were worked out from the DNA. This sample has roughly 69,000 clones, with 84% found just once. This specimen comes from a study of blood T cell repertoires in COVID-19. Looking at the study overall: Samples came from the United States, Italy and Spain, spanning acute and convalescent COVID-19. T cells, B-cell-depleted T cells, or PBMCs supplied cDNA or gDNA.

This CDR3 has 11 residues. Germline V gives CDR1 DFQATT, CDR2 SNEGSKA (reference sequence). V lost 6 bases, J lost 8 bases, and 13 bases lay in between. The chain couples TRBV20-1 to TRBJ1-1; the D gene is possibly TRBD1 (5 bases). The source is a man over 45 with COVID-19, enrolled during active disease. Sequencing used peripheral blood. CDR3 bases: TGCAGTGCCCCGGGGGGGGTCGAAGCTTTCTTT. Translated: CSAPGGVEAFF.